This entry lists 6 T cell receptor beta chains sequenced from one sample in a study of T-cell reconstitution after alpha-beta-depleted transplantation in children. Unique molecular identifiers were built into the TCRbeta library. Each CDR3 protein is one row after TCRdb ran MiXCR on the PCR reads. The sample records a few hundred thousand distinct CDR3 sequences, 6.6% being singletons. The sequencing here drew on PBMCs, taken before TCRalphabeta/CD19-depleted stem cell transplant. Receptors originate from a boy between 2 and 15 years old with acute lymphoblastic leukemia, due to receive a stem cell transplant.

The chain joins TRBV2 to TRBJ2-7; no firm D call. V lost 8 bases to trimming and J lost 6 bases, with 17 bases between them. The CDR3 totals 13 residues. Germline CDR1 reads SNHLY; CDR2 reads FYNNEI. CDR3 in DNA: TGTGCCAGCCAGGTGGATCTCCTCGGCGAGCAGTACTTC. Translating it yields CASQVDLLGEQYF.

In its sample, this clonotype was seen many times. This rearrangement joins TRBV27 to TRBJ1-2, with a tentative D call TRBD1 (5 bases). The germline V gene encodes CDR1 MNHEY and CDR2 SMNVEV (reference sequence). V lost 6 bases and J lost 8, with 19 bases in between. CDR3 size: 14 residues. Written as DNA, the CDR3 is TGTGCCAGCAGCCTGACACAGGAAGTATACGGCTACACCTTC. Amino acid sequence: CASSLTQEVYGYTF.

In this sample, this clonotype turned up many times. The genes are TRBV7-2 and TRBJ2-5, with 8 nucleotides matching TRBD1. CDR1 and CDR2 from the germline V gene are SGHTA and FQGNSA. CDR3 length: 16 amino acids. Trimming removed 5 bases from V and 5 bases from J; junction bases left unmatched: 13. CDR3 loop: CASSPTSGTGGETQYF. DNA for the CDR3: TGTGCCAGCAGCCCGACCTCCGGGACAGGTGGTGAGACCCAGTACTTC. Full variable domain (missing parts from reference TRBV7-2 and TRBJ2-5): GAGVSQSPSNKVTEKGKDVELRCDPISGHTALYWYRQSLGQGLEFLIYFQGNSAPDKSGLPSDRFSAERTGGSVSTLTIQRTQQEDSAVYLCASSPTSGTGGETQYFGPGTRLLVL.

This clonotype was recorded a few times. The chain employs TRBV20-1 and TRBJ1-6; TRBD1 matches 8 bases. CDR1 and CDR2 from the germline V gene are DFQATT and SNEGSKA (reference sequence). V was pared by 1 base and J by 7 bases, with 9 bases of the junction left unmatched. There are 16 residues in the CDR3. The CDR3 DNA reads as TGCAGTGCTAGAGGGGGCGGACAGGGTAGAAATTCACCCCTCCACTTT. It codes for CSARGGGQGRNSPLHF.

This chain uses TRBV3-1 with TRBJ2-3; D may match TRBD1 or TRBD2 (6 bases each). There are 20 residues in the CDR3. V lost 0 bases, J lost 0 bases, and 22 bases lay in between. From germline, CDR1 is LGHDT and CDR2 YNNKEL (reference sequence). The DNA for the CDR3 is TGTGCCAGCAGCCAAGATAGGTGGGGGGCCGGGCCCACTAGCACAGATACGCAGTATTTT. Translating it yields CASSQDRWGAGPTSTDTQYF.

At least ten counts were recorded for this clonotype. V and J are TRBV11-2 and TRBJ2-1, with 8 bases matching TRBD2. The CDR3 is 15 amino acids. Germline CDR1 SGHAT, CDR2 FQNNGV. Trimming removed 5 bases from V and 6 bases from J; junction bases left unmatched: 9. CDR3 protein: CASSPWGAGGNEQFF. The DNA of the CDR3 is TGTGCCAGCAGCCCCTGGGGGGCGGGGGGCAATGAGCAGTTCTTC.